Listed below are T cell receptor beta chains from one sample, sequenced in a study of T-cell memory formation after mild COVID-19. A single record per CDR3 protein comes from TCRdb applying MiXCR to the 5' RACE reads. Of some 440,000 distinct CDR3 sequences in the sample, more than 20% are singletons; the top ten hold around 13%. Sequencing input: PBMCs or a T cell subset sorted from them (not recorded which). Source of these receptors: an adult woman who had mild COVID-19 (a few samples of this study predate the infection). Cell type and time point are not known. The CDR3 runs from the conserved cysteine through the conserved F or W. D genes are given only for firm matches. Expanded clones are given a class, and other clones once, few, many or no size at all.

j_call v_call clone_size d_call cdr3_aa cdr3_nt
TRBJ1-2 TRBV29-1 . TRBD1 CSVGGQVPDGYTF TGCAGCGTTGGAGGACAGGTGCCGGATGGCTACACCTTC
TRBJ2-1 TRBV7-9 . TRBD1 CASRQTGGEQFF TGTGCCAGCAGGCAGACAGGGGGAGAGCAGTTCTTC
TRBJ1-1 TRBV7-8 few . CASSLSFTANTEAFF TGTGCCAGCAGCTTATCATTTACTGCGAACACTGAAGCTTTCTTT
TRBJ1-6 TRBV28 few . CASSLRGARNSPLHF TGTGCCAGCAGTTTACGGGGGGCTAGGAATTCACCCCTCCACTTT
TRBJ2-1 TRBV7-9 few . CASSLDGGTPQFF TGTGCCAGCAGCTTAGACGGAGGGACACCTCAGTTCTTC
TRBJ1-5 TRBV20-1 . . CSASRNLLQPQHF TGCAGTGCTAGTCGGAATTTACTTCAGCCCCAGCATTTT
TRBJ1-5 TRBV30 . TRBD1 CAWSGRQGSSSNQPQHF TGTGCCTGGAGTGGAAGACAGGGGTCTTCAAGCAATCAGCCCCAGCATTTT
TRBJ2-7 TRBV5-5 few . CASSLGPPQTPYEQYF TGTGCCAGCAGCTTGGGGCCCCCACAAACCCCCTACGAGCAGTACTTC
TRBJ1-1 TRBV5-6 . TRBD1 CASSISPGQGMDAFF TGTGCCAGCAGTATCTCACCTGGACAGGGGATGGATGCTTTCTTT
TRBJ2-5 TRBV30 . . CAWSVRSSWAETQYF TGTGCCTGGAGTGTACGGTCTAGCTGGGCAGAGACCCAGTACTTC
TRBJ2-6 TRBV18 . . CASSPSEQGAGANVLTF TGTGCCAGCTCACCATCCGAACAGGGAGCTGGGGCCAACGTCCTGACTTTC
TRBJ1-5 TRBV29-1 once . CSVEEMGEEDSNQPQHF TGCAGCGTTGAGGAGATGGGTGAGGAAGATAGCAATCAGCCCCAGCATTTT
TRBJ2-3 TRBV29-1 few TRBD1 CSGTGNTDTQYF TGCAGCGGGACAGGGAACACAGATACGCAGTATTTT
TRBJ1-1 TRBV9 once . CASSVRPENTEAFF TGTGCCAGCAGCGTACGTCCGGAGAACACTGAAGCTTTCTTT
TRBJ2-1 TRBV30 many . CAWSVGMGGRTNEQFF TGTGCCTGGAGTGTCGGAATGGGGGGAAGGACGAATGAGCAGTTCTTC
TRBJ2-7 TRBV20-1 few TRBD1 CSARRDRGSYEQYF TGCAGTGCTCGCCGGGACAGGGGGTCCTACGAGCAGTACTTC
TRBJ1-1 TRBV7-9 . . CASSPPLAGALNTEAFF TGTGCCAGCAGCCCACCCCTGGCGGGAGCCCTTAACACTGAAGCTTTCTTT
TRBJ2-7 TRBV15 . . CATSSVRGQGYEQYF TGTGCCACCAGCAGTGTTCGCGGGCAGGGGTACGAGCAGTACTTC
TRBJ1-2 TRBV29-1 . . CSVEDSETEGYGYTF TGCAGCGTTGAAGATTCGGAGACAGAAGGCTATGGCTACACCTTC
TRBJ2-1 TRBV7-9 few TRBD2 CASSLRRSGGLHEQFF TGTGCCAGCAGCTTAAGGAGGAGCGGGGGCTTGCATGAGCAGTTCTTC
TRBJ2-7 TRBV4-2 . . CASSQDLGPPNYEQYF TGTGCCAGCAGCCAAGATCTGGGTCCCCCCAACTACGAGCAGTACTTC
TRBJ2-1 TRBV12-3/TRBV12-4 few TRBD2 CASSSVRGGLIRGLDYNEQFF TGTGCCAGCAGTTCCGTTAGGGGGGGACTGATTAGGGGACTAGACTACAATGAGCAGTTCTTC
TRBJ1-5 TRBV12-3/TRBV12-4 few . CASSLNGGSNQPQHF TGTGCCAGCAGTCTCAACGGGGGAAGCAATCAGCCCCAGCATTTT
TRBJ2-7 TRBV7-9 few TRBD1 CASSIRDRGDEQYF TGTGCCAGCAGCATCCGGGACAGGGGGGATGAGCAGTACTTC
TRBJ2-3 TRBV29-1 . . CSVPREDTQYF TGCAGCGTTCCCAGGGAAGATACGCAGTATTTT
TRBJ2-3 TRBV5-1 few TRBD2 CASSGPGLAGGRKATDTQYF TGCGCCAGCAGCGGACCGGGACTAGCGGGAGGACGAAAAGCCACAGATACGCAGTATTTT
TRBJ2-1 TRBV7-8 few TRBD2 CASTITRLAGYNEQFF TGTGCCAGCACCATTACCCGGCTAGCGGGCTACAATGAGCAGTTCTTC
TRBJ1-1 TRBV18 . . CASSPPNRVEVSAFF TGTGCCAGCTCACCACCAAACAGGGTAGAGGTATCAGCTTTCTTT
TRBJ2-7 TRBV5-5 few . CASSLSPSASYEQYF TGTGCCAGCAGCTTGTCGCCTAGTGCGTCCTACGAGCAGTACTTC
TRBJ2-3 TRBV7-8 few . CASSSPGTHRDTQYF TGTGCCAGCAGCTCTCCCGGGACCCACCGAGATACGCAGTATTTT
TRBJ2-3 TRBV15 . . CATSRDRGSTDTQYF TGTGCCACCAGCAGAGACAGGGGAAGCACAGATACGCAGTATTTT
TRBJ2-1 TRBV24-1 . TRBD2 CATSDPLQGGRVAGGLSSYNEQFF TGTGCCACCAGTGACCCCCTTCAGGGGGGGAGAGTAGCGGGGGGCCTTAGCTCCTACAATGAGCAGTTCTTC
TRBJ1-1 TRBV5-1 . TRBD1 CASSSNRGDTEAFF TGCGCCAGCAGCTCGAACAGGGGGGACACTGAAGCTTTCTTT
TRBJ2-1 TRBV7-2 few . CASSLAGANEQFF TGTGCCAGCAGCTTAGCGGGGGCGAATGAGCAGTTCTTC
TRBJ2-7 TRBV11-3 . TRBD1 CASSSDRRGEQYF TGTGCCAGCAGCTCGGACAGGCGCGGAGAGCAGTACTTC
TRBJ1-6 TRBV7-2 few TRBD1 CASSRGRTGFNSPLHF TGTGCCAGCAGCAGGGGAAGGACAGGCTTCAATTCACCCCTCCACTTT
TRBJ2-7 TRBV6-2/TRBV6-3 . TRBD2 CASSYSGLADYEQYF TGTGCCAGCAGTTACTCAGGACTAGCGGACTACGAGCAGTACTTC
TRBJ2-7 TRBV7-2 . . CASSLDGAGNYEQYF TGTGCCAGCAGCTTAGACGGAGCTGGGAACTACGAGCAGTACTTC
TRBJ2-2 TRBV24-1 . . CATSDLLQGDTGELFF TGTGCCACCAGTGATTTGTTACAGGGCGACACCGGGGAGCTGTTTTTT
TRBJ1-1 TRBV7-9 few . CASSSLKMNTEAFF TGTGCCAGCAGCTCTCTTAAGATGAACACTGAAGCTTTCTTT